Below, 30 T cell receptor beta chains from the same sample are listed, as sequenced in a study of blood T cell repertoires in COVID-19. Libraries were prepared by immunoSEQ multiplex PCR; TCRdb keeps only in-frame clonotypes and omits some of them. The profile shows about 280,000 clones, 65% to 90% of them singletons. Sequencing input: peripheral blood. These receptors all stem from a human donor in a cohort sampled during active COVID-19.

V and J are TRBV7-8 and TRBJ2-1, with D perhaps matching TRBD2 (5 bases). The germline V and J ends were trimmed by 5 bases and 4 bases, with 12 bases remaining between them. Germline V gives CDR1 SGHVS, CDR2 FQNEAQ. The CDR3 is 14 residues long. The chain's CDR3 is CASSLSPGYNEQFF. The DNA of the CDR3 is TGTGCCAGCAGCCTTTCCCCGGGGTACAATGAGCAGTTCTTC.

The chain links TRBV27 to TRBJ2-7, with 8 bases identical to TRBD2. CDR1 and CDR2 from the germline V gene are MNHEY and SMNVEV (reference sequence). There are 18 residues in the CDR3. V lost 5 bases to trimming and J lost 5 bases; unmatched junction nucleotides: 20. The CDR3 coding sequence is TGTGCCAGCAGTCCCCTACCTAATTCAGGACTAGCTAGAGACGAGCAGTACTTC. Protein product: CASSPLPNSGLARDEQYF.

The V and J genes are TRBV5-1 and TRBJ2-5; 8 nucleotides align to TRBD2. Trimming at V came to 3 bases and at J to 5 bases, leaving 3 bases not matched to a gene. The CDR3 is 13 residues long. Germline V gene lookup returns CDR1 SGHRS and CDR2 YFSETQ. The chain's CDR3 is CASSSQRGETQYF. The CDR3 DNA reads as TGCGCCAGCAGCTCGCAGCGGGGGGAGACCCAGTACTTC.

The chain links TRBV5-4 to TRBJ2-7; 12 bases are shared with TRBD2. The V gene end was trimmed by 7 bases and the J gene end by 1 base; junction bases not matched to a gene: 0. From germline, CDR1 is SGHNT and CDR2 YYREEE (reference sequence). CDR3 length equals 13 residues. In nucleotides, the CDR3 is TGTGCCAGCGGACTAGCGGGGTCCTACGAGCAGTACTTC. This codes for CASGLAGSYEQYF.

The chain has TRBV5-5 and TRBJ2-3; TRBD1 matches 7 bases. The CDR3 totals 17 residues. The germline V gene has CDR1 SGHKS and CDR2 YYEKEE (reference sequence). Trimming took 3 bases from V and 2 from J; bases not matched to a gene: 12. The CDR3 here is CASSYGDRPLSTDTQYF. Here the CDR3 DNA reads TGTGCCAGCAGCTACGGGGACAGACCCCTTTCCACAGATACGCAGTATTTT.

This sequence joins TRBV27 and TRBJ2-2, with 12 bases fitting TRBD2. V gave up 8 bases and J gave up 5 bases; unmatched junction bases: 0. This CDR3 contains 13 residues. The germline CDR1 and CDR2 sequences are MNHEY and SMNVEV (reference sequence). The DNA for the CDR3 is TGTGCCAGCGGACTAGCGGGAACCGGGGAGCTGTTTTTT. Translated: CASGLAGTGELFF.

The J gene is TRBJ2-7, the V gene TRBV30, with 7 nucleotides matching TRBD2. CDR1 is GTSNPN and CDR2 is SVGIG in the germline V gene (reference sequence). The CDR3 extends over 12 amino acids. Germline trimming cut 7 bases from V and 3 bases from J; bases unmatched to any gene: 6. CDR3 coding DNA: TGTGCCTCATCGGGGGGATACTACGAGCAGTACTTC. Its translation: CASSGGYYEQYF.

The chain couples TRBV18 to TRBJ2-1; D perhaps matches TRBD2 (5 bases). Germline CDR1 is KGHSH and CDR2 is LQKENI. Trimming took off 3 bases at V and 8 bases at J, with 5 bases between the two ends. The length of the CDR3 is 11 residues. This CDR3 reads CASSPRDEQFF. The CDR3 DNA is TGTGCCAGCTCACCGAGGGATGAGCAGTTCTTC. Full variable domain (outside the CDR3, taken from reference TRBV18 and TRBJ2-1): NAGVMQNPRHLVRRRGQEARLRCSPMKGHSHVYWYRQLPEEGLKFMVYLQKENIIDESGMPKERFSAEFPKEGPSILRIQQVVRGDSAAYFCASSPRDEQFFGPGTRLTVL.

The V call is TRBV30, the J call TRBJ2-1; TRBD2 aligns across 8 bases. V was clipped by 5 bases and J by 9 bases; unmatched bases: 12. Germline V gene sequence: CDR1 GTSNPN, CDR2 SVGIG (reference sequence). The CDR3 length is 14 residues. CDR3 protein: CAWAGTRIGGEQFF. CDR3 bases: TGTGCCTGGGCCGGGACTAGGATTGGGGGTGAGCAGTTCTTC.

CDR3 sequence reads: CASSLGPLLEQYF. The CDR3 DNA follows: TGTGCCAGCAGTTTAGGTCCCCTACTAGAGCAGTACTTC. The J gene is TRBJ2-7, the V gene TRBV12-3 or TRBV12-4; D is unclear. The CDR3 is 13 residues long. The V and J ends lost 1 base and 7 bases respectively, with 11 bases between them.

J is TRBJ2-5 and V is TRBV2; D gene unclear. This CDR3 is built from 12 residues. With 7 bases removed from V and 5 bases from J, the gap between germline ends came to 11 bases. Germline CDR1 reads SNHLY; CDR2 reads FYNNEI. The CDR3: CASTMLGETQYF. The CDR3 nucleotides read TGTGCCAGCACCATGCTCGGGGAGACCCAGTACTTC.

CDR3 in DNA: TGCGCCAGCAGCTCGGGACAGGGGGACTACGAGCAGTACTTC. Translating gives CASSSGQGDYEQYF. The chain is built from TRBV5-1 and TRBJ2-7, with 11 bases lining up with TRBD1. V lost 3 bases and J lost 3; bases outside the gene matches: 2. CDR1 and CDR2 from the germline V gene are SGHRS and YFSETQ. The CDR3 length is 14 residues.

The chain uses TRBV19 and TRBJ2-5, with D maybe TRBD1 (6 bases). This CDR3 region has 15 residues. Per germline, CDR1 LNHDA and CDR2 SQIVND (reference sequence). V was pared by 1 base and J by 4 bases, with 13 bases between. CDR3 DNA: TGTGCCAGTAGTATAGTCCCAGGGGAACTAGAGACCCAGTACTTC. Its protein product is CASSIVPGELETQYF.

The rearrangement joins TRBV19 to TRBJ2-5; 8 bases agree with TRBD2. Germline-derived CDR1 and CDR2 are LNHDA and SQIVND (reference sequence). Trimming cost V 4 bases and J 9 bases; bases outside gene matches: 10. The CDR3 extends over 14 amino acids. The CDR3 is CASSTTGTSQAQYF. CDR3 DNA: TGTGCCAGTAGTACTACCGGGACTAGTCAGGCCCAGTACTTC.

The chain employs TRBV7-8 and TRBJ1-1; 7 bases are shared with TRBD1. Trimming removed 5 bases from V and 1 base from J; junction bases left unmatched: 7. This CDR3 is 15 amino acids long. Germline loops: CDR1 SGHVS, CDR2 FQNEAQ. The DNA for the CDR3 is TGTGCCAGCAGCGGTCCCCGACAGGGGAACACTGAAGCTTTCTTT. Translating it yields CASSGPRQGNTEAFF.

The chain's CDR3 is CASSWARERASYEQYF. CDR3 coding DNA: TGCGCCAGCAGCTGGGCTAGGGAGAGGGCCTCCTACGAGCAGTACTTC. This chain connects TRBV5-1 to TRBJ2-7; D perhaps matches TRBD2 (5 bases). The CDR3 has 16 amino acids. Germline V gives CDR1 SGHRS, CDR2 YFSETQ. Trimming removed 3 bases at V and 0 bases at J, with 16 bases between.

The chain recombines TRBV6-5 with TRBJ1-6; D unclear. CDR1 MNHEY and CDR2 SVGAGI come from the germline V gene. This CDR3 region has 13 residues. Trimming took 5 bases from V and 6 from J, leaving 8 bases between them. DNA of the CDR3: TGTGCCAGCAGTATAGGGAGTAATTCACCCCTCCACTTT. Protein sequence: CASSIGSNSPLHF.

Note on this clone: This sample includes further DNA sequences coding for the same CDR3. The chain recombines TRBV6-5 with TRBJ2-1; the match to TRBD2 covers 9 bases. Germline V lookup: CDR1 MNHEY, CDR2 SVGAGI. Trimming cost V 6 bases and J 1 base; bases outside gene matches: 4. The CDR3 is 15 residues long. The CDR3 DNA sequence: TGTGCCAGCAGCTATAGCGGGAGTTCCTACAATGAGCAGTTCTTC. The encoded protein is CASSYSGSSYNEQFF.

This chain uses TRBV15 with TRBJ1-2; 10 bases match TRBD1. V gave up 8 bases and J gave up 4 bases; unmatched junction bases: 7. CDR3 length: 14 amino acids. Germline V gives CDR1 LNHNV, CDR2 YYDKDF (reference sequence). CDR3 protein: CATREGQGGYGYTF. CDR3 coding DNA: TGTGCCACCCGAGAAGGACAGGGGGGCTATGGCTACACCTTC.

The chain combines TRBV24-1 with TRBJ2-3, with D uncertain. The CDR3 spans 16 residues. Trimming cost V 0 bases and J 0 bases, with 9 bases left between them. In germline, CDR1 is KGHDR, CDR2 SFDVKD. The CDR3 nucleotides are TGTGCCACCAGTGATTTGCCATACGGTAGCACAGATACGCAGTATTTT. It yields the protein CATSDLPYGSTDTQYF.

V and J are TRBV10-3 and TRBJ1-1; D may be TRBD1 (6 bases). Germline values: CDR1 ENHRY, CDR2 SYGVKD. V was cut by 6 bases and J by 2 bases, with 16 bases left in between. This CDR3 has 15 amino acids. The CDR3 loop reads CAIRPTGTLNTEAFF. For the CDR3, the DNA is TGTGCCATCAGGCCTACCGGGACATTAAACACTGAAGCTTTCTTT.

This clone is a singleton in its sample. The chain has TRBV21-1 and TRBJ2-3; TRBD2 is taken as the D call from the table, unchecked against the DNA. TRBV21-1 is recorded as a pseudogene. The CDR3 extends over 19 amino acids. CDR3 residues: CASSNRREFPEDHTDTQYF. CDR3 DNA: TGTGCCAGCAGCAACCGACGGGAGTTTCCAGAAGACCACACAGATACGCAGTATTTT.

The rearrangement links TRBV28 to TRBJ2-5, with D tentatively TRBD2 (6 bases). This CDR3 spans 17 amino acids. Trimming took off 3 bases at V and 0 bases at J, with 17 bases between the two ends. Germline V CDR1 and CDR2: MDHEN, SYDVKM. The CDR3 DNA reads TGTGCCAGCAGTTTGACTAGTGGGGCGGGGTACCAAGAGACCCAGTACTTC. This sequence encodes CASSLTSGAGYQETQYF.

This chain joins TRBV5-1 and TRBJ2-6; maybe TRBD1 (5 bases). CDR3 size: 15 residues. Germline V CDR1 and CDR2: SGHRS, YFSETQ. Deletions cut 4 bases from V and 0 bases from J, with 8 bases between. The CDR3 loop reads CASSAGHSGANVLTF. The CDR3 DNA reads TGCGCCAGCAGCGCCGGACACTCTGGGGCCAACGTCCTGACTTTC.

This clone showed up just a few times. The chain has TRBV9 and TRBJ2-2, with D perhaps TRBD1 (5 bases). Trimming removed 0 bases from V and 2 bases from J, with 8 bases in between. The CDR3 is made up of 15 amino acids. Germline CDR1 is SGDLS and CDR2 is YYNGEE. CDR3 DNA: TGTGCCAGCAGCGTAGTTGGACACAACACCGGGGAGCTGTTTTTT. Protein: CASSVVGHNTGELFF.

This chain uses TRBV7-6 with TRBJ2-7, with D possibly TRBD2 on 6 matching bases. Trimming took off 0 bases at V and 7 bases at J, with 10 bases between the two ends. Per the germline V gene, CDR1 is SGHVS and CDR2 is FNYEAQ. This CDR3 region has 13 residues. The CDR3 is CASSLAVGGEQYF. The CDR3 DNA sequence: TGTGCCAGCAGCTTAGCTGTGGGAGGAGAGCAGTACTTC.

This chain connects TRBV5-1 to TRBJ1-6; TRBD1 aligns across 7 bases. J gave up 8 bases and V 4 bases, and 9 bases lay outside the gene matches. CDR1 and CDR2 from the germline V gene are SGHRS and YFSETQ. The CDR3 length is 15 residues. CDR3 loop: CASSHRGGMYSPLHF. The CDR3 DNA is TGCGCCAGCAGCCACAGGGGCGGGATGTATTCACCCCTCCACTTT.

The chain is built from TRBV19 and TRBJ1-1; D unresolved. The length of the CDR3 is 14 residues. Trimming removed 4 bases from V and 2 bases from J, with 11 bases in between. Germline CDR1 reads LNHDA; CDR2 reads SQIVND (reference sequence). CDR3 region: CASSSRGLNTEAFF. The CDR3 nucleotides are TGTGCCAGTAGTAGTCGAGGGCTTAACACTGAAGCTTTCTTT.

This CDR3 is CASGGALNTEAFF. The CDR3 DNA sequence: TGTGCCAGCGGGGGGGCTTTGAACACTGAAGCTTTCTTT. The rearrangement uses TRBV18 and TRBJ1-1; the D gene is possibly TRBD1 (6 bases). The germline V gene encodes CDR1 KGHSH and CDR2 LQKENI. The CDR3 sequence is 13 residues long. V lost 8 bases and J 0 bases, leaving 10 bases between the germline ends.

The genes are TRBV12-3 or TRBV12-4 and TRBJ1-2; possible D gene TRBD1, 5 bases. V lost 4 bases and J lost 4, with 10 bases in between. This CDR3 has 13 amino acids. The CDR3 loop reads CASSSDSLYGYTF. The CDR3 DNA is TGTGCCAGCAGTTCTGACAGCCTCTATGGCTACACCTTC.